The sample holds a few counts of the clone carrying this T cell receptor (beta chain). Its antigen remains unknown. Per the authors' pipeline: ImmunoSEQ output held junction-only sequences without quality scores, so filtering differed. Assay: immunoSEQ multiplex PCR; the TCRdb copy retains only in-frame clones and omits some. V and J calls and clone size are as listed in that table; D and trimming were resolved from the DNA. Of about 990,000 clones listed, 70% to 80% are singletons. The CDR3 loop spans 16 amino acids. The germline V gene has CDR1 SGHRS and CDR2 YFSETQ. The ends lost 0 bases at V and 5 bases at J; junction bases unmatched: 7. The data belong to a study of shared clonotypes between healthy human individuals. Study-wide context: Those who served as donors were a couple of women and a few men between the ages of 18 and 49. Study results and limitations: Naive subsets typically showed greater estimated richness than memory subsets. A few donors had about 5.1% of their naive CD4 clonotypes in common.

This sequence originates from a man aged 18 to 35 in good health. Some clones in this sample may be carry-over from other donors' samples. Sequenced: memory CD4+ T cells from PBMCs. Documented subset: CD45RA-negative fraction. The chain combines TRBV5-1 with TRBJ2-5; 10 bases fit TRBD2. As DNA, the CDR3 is TGCGCCAGCAGCTTGGGCCCTAGCGGGAGCGGGGAGACCCAGTACTTC. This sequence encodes CASSLGPSGSGETQYF.